Following are 30 T cell receptor beta chains from one sample sequenced in a study of T-cell memory formation after mild COVID-19. TCRdb reprocessed the 5' RACE reads with MiXCR, giving one entry per CDR3 protein. The top ten hold around 8.1% of the sample, which has 550,000 to 700,000 distinct CDR3 sequences, around 15% seen once. Source material: PBMCs or a T cell subset sorted from them (not recorded which). These receptors all come from an adult woman who had mild COVID-19 (a few samples of this study predate the infection). Cell type and time point are not known.

The genes are TRBV7-8 and TRBJ2-6; D remains unclear. CDR1 is SGHVS, CDR2 FQNEAQ, per germline. This CDR3 spans 16 amino acids. Trimming shortened V by 2 bases and J by 0 bases, and 8 bases separated the two germline ends. The CDR3 protein is CASSLLGTSGANVLTF. CDR3 in DNA: TGTGCCAGCAGCTTACTCGGTACCTCTGGGGCCAACGTCCTGACTTTC.

This clonotype showed up just a few times. The V gene is TRBV19, the J gene TRBJ1-1; D remains unclear. The CDR3 has 12 amino acids. Trimming removed 3 bases at V and 1 base at J, with 3 bases between. In germline, CDR1 is LNHDA, CDR2 SQIVND (reference sequence). CDR3 in amino acids: CASSMPNTEAFF. The CDR3 DNA follows: TGTGCCAGTAGTATGCCGAACACTGAAGCTTTCTTT.

V is TRBV6-5 and J is TRBJ2-2, with a weak D call TRBD1 (6 bases). The V gene's germline CDR1 is MNHEY and CDR2 SVGAGI. The CDR3 runs 14 residues. Trimming removed 7 bases from V and 4 bases from J, with 13 bases in between. The CDR3 bases are TGTGCCAGCACCCGGGACACCCTCACCGGGGAGCTGTTTTTT. It specifies CASTRDTLTGELFF.

This clonotype was seen repeatedly, ten times or more. An end of the junction differs from the germline gene, which may be a read error. The rearrangement links TRBV5-1 to TRBJ2-5; unclear D gene. CDR1 is SGHRS, CDR2 YFSETQ, per germline. The CDR3 runs to 12 residues. CDR3 protein: CASTLGSGTQYF. As DNA, the CDR3 is TGCGCCAGCACCTTGGGGTCGGGTACCCAGTACTTC.

This clonotype appeared a few times. V and J are TRBV19 and TRBJ1-2; no reliable D call. Deletions cut 5 bases from V and 4 bases from J, with 11 bases between. The germline V gene has CDR1 LNHDA and CDR2 SQIVND (reference sequence). The CDR3 length is 13 residues. The CDR3 DNA sequence: TGTGCCAGTAGTGCAGACCTGGGCTATGGCTACACCTTC. Translated: CASSADLGYGYTF.

This clonotype was counted a few times. The chain has TRBV12-3 or TRBV12-4 and TRBJ1-1; D uncertain. The CDR3 has 15 residues. Trimming took 6 bases from V and 4 from J, leaving 18 bases between them. CDR3 loop: CASSVGRGKGTEAFF. The CDR3 nucleotides read TGTGCCAGCAGCGTAGGTCGGGGAAAAGGCACTGAAGCTTTCTTT.

This chain links TRBV20-1 with TRBJ1-1; 9 positions agree with TRBD1. The CDR3 length is 17 residues. The junction had 11 bases not matched to a gene; V was cut back by 2 bases and J by 1 base. Germline CDR1 is DFQATT and CDR2 is SNEGSKA (reference sequence). The CDR3 DNA follows: TGCAGTGCTAGACGCCGGGACAGGGAGTTTCAGAACACTGAAGCTTTCTTT. Amino acid sequence: CSARRRDREFQNTEAFF.

Many counts were recorded for this clonotype. The chain has TRBV5-1 and TRBJ2-3; no clear D gene. CDR1 and CDR2 (germline): SGHRS, YFSETQ. V was clipped by 0 bases and J by 0 bases, with 5 bases between them. This CDR3 has 14 residues. This chain's CDR3 is CASSLEGSTDTQYF. The CDR3 DNA reads TGCGCCAGCAGCTTGGAGGGCAGCACAGATACGCAGTATTTT. The full variable domain, in which reference TRBV5-1 and TRBJ2-3 provide the parts outside the CDR3, is KAGVTQTPRYLIKTRGQQVTLSCSPISGHRSVSWYQQTPGQGLQFLFEYFSETQRNKGNFPGRFSGRQFSNSRSEMNVSTLELGDSALYLCASSLEGSTDTQYFGPGTRLTVL.

This clonotype was seen a handful of times. The V and J genes are TRBV20-1 and TRBJ2-5, with 9 bases aligning to TRBD2. Trimming took 2 bases from V and 0 from J; bases not matched to a gene: 7. CDR3 length equals 16 residues. Germline V gene lookup returns CDR1 DFQATT and CDR2 SNEGSKA (reference sequence). The CDR3 sequence is CSARSGGGDYQETQYF. CDR3 nucleotides: TGCAGTGCTAGAAGCGGCGGGGGGGACTACCAAGAGACCCAGTACTTC.

The chain couples TRBV20-1 to TRBJ2-3; 9 nucleotides align to TRBD1. This CDR3 is built from 15 residues. CDR1 and CDR2 from the germline V gene are DFQATT and SNEGSKA (reference sequence). Unmatched junction bases numbered 8, after V lost 3 bases and J lost 4 bases. CDR3 residues: CSASSGQGLADTQYF. The CDR3 nucleotides read TGCAGTGCTAGTTCGGGACAGGGACTCGCAGATACGCAGTATTTT.

The rearrangement joins TRBV6-5 to TRBJ2-7; 12 positions match TRBD2. The CDR3 consists of 15 residues. CDR1 is MNHEY and CDR2 is SVGAGI in the germline V gene. The ends lost 2 bases at V and 5 bases at J; junction bases unmatched: 4. The CDR3 bases are TGTGCCAGCAGTTACCTAGCGGGGGGGCCGGACGAGCAGTACTTC. It translates to CASSYLAGGPDEQYF.

In its sample, this clonotype was seen a few times. This rearrangement joins TRBV6-6 to TRBJ2-7; D is perhaps TRBD1 (6 bases). The CDR3 has 14 amino acids. CDR1 and CDR2 (germline): MNHNY, SVGAGI (reference sequence). V lost 2 bases and J 3 bases, leaving 11 bases between the germline ends. CDR3 loop: CASSYAGRGYEQYF. CDR3 DNA sequence: TGTGCCAGCAGTTACGCGGGCAGGGGCTACGAGCAGTACTTC.

This clonotype was recorded a few times. The CDR3 DNA sequence: TGTGCCAGCAGCTTAGATAGACTTATGGTCCGCAGGCCCCAGCATTTT. Its protein product is CASSLDRLMVRRPQHF. J is TRBJ1-5 and V is TRBV7-8; D is uncertain. V shed 1 base and J shed 9 bases, with 19 bases lying between them. Germline lookup yields CDR1 SGHVS and CDR2 FQNEAQ. This CDR3 is built from 16 residues.

This clonotype was recorded a few times. The J gene is TRBJ2-7, the V gene TRBV6-2 or TRBV6-3; possible D gene TRBD2, 6 bases. V lost 2 bases to trimming and J lost 6 bases, with 8 bases between them. CDR1 is MNHEY, CDR2 SVGEGT, per germline. This CDR3 contains 12 residues. CDR3 DNA sequence: TGTGCCAGCAGTTACGTGGGAGGCGAGCAGTACTTC. Its translation is CASSYVGGEQYF.

The table lists this clonotype with a few counts. The J gene is TRBJ1-1, the V gene TRBV12-3 or TRBV12-4; D unresolved. This CDR3 spans 14 amino acids. V shed 3 bases and J shed 8 bases, with 16 bases lying between them. The DNA for the CDR3 is TGTGCCAGCAGTTTGTCAAGGGTGTGGGGAGAAGCTTTCTTT. Translating gives CASSLSRVWGEAFF.

There are a few counts of this clonotype. The chain is built from TRBV27 and TRBJ2-1; D may match TRBD1 or TRBD2 (5 bases each). Trimming removed 7 bases at V and 2 bases at J, with 18 bases between. CDR1 and CDR2 (germline): MNHEY, SMNVEV (reference sequence). This CDR3 is built from 16 residues. The DNA of the CDR3 is TGTGCCAGCACCTCACGAGAGGGGCGGACCTACAATGAGCAGTTCTTC. It is translated as CASTSREGRTYNEQFF.

V usage is TRBV7-6 and J usage is TRBJ2-3, with D possibly TRBD1 on 5 matching bases. The CDR3 extends over 14 amino acids. The germline gives CDR1 SGHVS, CDR2 FNYEAQ. The V gene lost 8 bases and the J gene lost 2 bases, with 14 bases spanning the gap. CDR3 bases: TGTGCCAGCCGCACAGGACCCACCACAGATACGCAGTATTTT. As protein: CASRTGPTTDTQYF.

This clonotype was recorded a few times. V and J are TRBV4-3 and TRBJ2-7; 9 bases fit TRBD2. The germline V gene encodes CDR1 LGHNA and CDR2 YSLEER. The CDR3 is 14 residues long. The junction had 6 bases not matched to a gene; V was cut back by 3 bases and J by 6 bases. CDR3 residues: CASSQWTSVFEQYF. DNA for the CDR3: TGCGCCAGCAGCCAGTGGACTAGCGTTTTCGAGCAGTACTTC.

In DNA, the CDR3 is TGTGCCAGCAGTGAAGACTTCACCTACGAGCAGTACTTC. Translation gives CASSEDFTYEQYF. The V and J genes are TRBV6-1 and TRBJ2-7; D gene unclear. CDR1 MNHNS and CDR2 SASEGT come from the germline V gene. Trimming left V 1 base short and J 2 bases short, with 6 bases between. There are 13 residues in the CDR3.

This rearrangement joins TRBV6-4 to TRBJ1-4; no clear D gene. The CDR3 covers 15 residues. Trimming removed 3 bases at V and 0 bases at J, with 8 bases between. Germline CDR1 is MRHNA and CDR2 is SNTAGT. CDR3 amino acids: CASSEGSATNEKLFF. CDR3 coding DNA: TGTGCCAGCAGTGAAGGGTCCGCAACTAATGAAAAACTGTTTTTT.

The rearrangement joins TRBV11-2 to TRBJ2-7; no definite D call. Germline-derived CDR1 and CDR2 are SGHAT and FQNNGV. Trimming pared 3 bases from V and 7 bases from J, leaving 13 bases between. The CDR3 extends over 13 amino acids. CDR3 in DNA: TGTGCCAGCAGCTTTTACACCCTACGGGAGCAGTACTTC. Its translation is CASSFYTLREQYF.

This clonotype has only a few counts. V usage is TRBV27 and J usage is TRBJ1-1; 8 nucleotides line up with TRBD1. This CDR3 spans 15 amino acids. V lost 5 bases and J lost 4; bases outside the gene matches: 9. Germline lookup yields CDR1 MNHEY and CDR2 SMNVEV (reference sequence). This CDR3 is CASSLDRGGRTEAFF. The CDR3 nucleotides read TGTGCCAGCAGTCTAGACAGGGGTGGGCGCACTGAAGCTTTCTTT.

This clonotype was observed a handful of times. This chain uses TRBV29-1 with TRBJ2-1; TRBD2 agrees at 12 bases. This CDR3 has 15 residues. Germline V lookup: CDR1 SQVTM, CDR2 ANQGSEA. Trimming removed 7 bases from V and 7 bases from J; junction bases left unmatched: 11. The CDR3 bases are TGCAGCGCCAATTCTCTAGCGGGAGGGCCGAATGAGCAGTTCTTC. Amino acids: CSANSLAGGPNEQFF.

In its sample, this clonotype was seen a few times. A junction boundary mismatches the germline segment, possibly from a read error. The genes are TRBV9 and TRBJ1-1, with 11 bases matching TRBD1. Per the germline V gene, CDR1 is SGDLS and CDR2 is YYNGEE. The CDR3 contains 14 residues. The CDR3 sequence: CASNVGTGGTEAFF. Here the CDR3 DNA reads TGTGCCAGCAACGTAGGGACAGGGGGCACTGAAGCTTTCTTT. Filled out from reference TRBV9 and TRBJ1-1, the complete variable domain reads DSGVTQTPKHLITATGQRVTLRCSPRSGDLSVYWYQQSLDQGLQFLIQYYNGEERAKGNILERFSAQQFPDLHSELNLSSLELGDSALYFCASNVGTGGTEAFFGQGTRLTVV.

This clonotype was recorded a few times. V is TRBV4-3 and J is TRBJ2-7, with D perhaps matching TRBD1 (5 bases). This CDR3 spans 16 amino acids. The germline V gene encodes CDR1 LGHNA and CDR2 YSLEER. Trimming shortened V by 0 bases and J by 5 bases, and 17 bases separated the two germline ends. The CDR3 loop is CASSQDRGSEPDEQYF. The CDR3 DNA reads TGCGCCAGCAGCCAAGATAGGGGTAGTGAACCCGACGAGCAGTACTTC.

This clonotype was counted between two and nine times. The chain carries TRBV7-2 and TRBJ2-3; 8 nucleotides agree with TRBD2. Germline V gives CDR1 SGHTA, CDR2 FQGNSA. Trimming at V came to 2 bases and at J to 11 bases, leaving 12 bases not matched to a gene. This CDR3 has 15 residues. The CDR3 nucleotides are TGTGCCAGCAGCTTACCAGGACTAGCTAGTACGATGCAGTATTTT. It encodes CASSLPGLASTMQYF.

The chain couples TRBV14 to TRBJ2-2, with 13 bases matching TRBD2. Germline V gene data show CDR1 as SGHDN and CDR2 as FVKESK. The CDR3 sequence is 17 residues long. V gave up 0 bases and J gave up 4 bases; unmatched junction bases: 2. The CDR3 DNA is TGTGCCAGCAGCCAAGATACTAGCGGGGGGGCCACCGGGGAGCTGTTTTTT. Translating gives CASSQDTSGGATGELFF.

This chain links TRBV5-5 with TRBJ2-3; D is possibly TRBD1 (5 bases). The CDR3 extends over 13 amino acids. V dropped 2 bases and J dropped 5 bases, with 9 bases sitting between them. Germline values: CDR1 SGHKS, CDR2 YYEKEE (reference sequence). Written as DNA, the CDR3 is TGTGCCAGCAGCTTTCAGGGCGAAGATACGCAGTATTTT. Its protein is CASSFQGEDTQYF.

DNA for the CDR3: TGCAGTGCCACGGGACAGGGCTATGGCTACACCTTC. This translates into CSATGQGYGYTF. The gene calls are TRBV20-1 and TRBJ1-2; 9 bases match TRBD1. The CDR3 is 12 amino acids. V lost 6 bases and J lost 4; bases outside the gene matches: 3. Germline CDR1 and CDR2: DFQATT and SNEGSKA (reference sequence).

This chain connects TRBV20-1 to TRBJ2-5; TRBD2 agrees at 11 bases. The CDR3 loop spans 19 amino acids. V dropped 6 bases and J dropped 0; count of bases not matched to a gene: 18. In germline, CDR1 is DFQATT, CDR2 SNEGSKA (reference sequence). The chain's CDR3 is CSAVETAASGGLYQETQYF. CDR3 DNA sequence: TGCAGTGCAGTAGAGACGGCGGCTAGCGGGGGGTTGTACCAAGAGACCCAGTACTTC.